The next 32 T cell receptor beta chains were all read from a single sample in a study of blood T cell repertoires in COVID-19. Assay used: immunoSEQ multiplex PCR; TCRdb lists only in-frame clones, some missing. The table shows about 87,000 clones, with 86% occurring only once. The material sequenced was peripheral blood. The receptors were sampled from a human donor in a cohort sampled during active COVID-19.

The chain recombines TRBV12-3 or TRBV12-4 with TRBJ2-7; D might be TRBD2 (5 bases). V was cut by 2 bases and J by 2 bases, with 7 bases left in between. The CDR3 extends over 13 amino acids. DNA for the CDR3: TGTGCCAGCAGTTTACAGAGGGCCTACGAGCAGTACTTC. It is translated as CASSLQRAYEQYF.

CDR3 amino acids: CASSPRDRETEAFF. The CDR3 coding sequence is TGTGCCAGCAGCCCCCGGGACAGGGAGACTGAAGCTTTCTTT. The chain links TRBV7-9 to TRBJ1-1, with TRBD1 matching over 9 bases. The CDR3 consists of 14 residues. V was clipped by 5 bases and J by 5 bases; unmatched bases: 6. The germline V gene encodes CDR1 SEHNR and CDR2 FQNEAQ (reference sequence).

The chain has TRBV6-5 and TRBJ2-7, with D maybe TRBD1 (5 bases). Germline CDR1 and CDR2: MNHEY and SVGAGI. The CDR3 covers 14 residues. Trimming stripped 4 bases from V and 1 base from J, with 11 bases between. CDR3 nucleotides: TGTGCCAGCAGTTGGCAGGGTCTGTCCTACGAGCAGTACTTC. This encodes CASSWQGLSYEQYF.

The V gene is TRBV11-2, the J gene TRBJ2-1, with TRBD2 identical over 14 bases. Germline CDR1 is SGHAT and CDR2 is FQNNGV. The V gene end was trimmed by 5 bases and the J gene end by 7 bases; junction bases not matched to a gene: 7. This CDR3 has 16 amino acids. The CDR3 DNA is TGTGCCAGCAGCCGGACTAGCGGGGGGCTCGGTAATGAGCAGTTCTTC. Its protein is CASSRTSGGLGNEQFF. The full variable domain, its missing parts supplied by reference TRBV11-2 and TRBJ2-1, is EAGVAQSPRYKIIEKRQSVAFWCNPISGHATLYWYQQILGQGPKLLIQFQNNGVVDDSQLPKDRFSAERLKGVDSTLKIQPAKLEDSAVYLCASSRTSGGLGNEQFFGPGTRLTVL.

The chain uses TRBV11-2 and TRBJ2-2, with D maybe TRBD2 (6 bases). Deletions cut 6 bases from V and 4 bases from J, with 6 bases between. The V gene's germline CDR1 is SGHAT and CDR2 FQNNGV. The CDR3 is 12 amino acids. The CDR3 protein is CASRGGTGELFF. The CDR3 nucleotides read TGTGCCAGCAGGGGGGGCACCGGGGAGCTGTTTTTT.

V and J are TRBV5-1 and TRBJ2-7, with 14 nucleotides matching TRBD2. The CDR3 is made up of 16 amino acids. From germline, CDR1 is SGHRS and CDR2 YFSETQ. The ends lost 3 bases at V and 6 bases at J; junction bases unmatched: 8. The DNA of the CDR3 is TGCGCCAGCAGCTCGGGGACTAGCGGGAGTATCCCCGAGCAGTACTTC. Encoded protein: CASSSGTSGSIPEQYF.

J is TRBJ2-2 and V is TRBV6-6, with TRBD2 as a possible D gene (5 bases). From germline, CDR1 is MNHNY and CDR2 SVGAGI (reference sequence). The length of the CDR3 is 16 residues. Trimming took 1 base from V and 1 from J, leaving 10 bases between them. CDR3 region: CASSYFGLLNTGELFF. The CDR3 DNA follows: TGTGCCAGCAGTTACTTCGGACTCTTGAACACCGGGGAGCTGTTTTTT.

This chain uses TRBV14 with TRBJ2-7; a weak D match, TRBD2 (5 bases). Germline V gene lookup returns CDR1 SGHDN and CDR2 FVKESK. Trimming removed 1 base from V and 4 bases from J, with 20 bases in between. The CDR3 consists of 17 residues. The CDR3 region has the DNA TGTGCCAGCAGCCAAGCGGGATTTGTTACCCCTTTTTACGAGCAGTACTTC. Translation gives CASSQAGFVTPFYEQYF.

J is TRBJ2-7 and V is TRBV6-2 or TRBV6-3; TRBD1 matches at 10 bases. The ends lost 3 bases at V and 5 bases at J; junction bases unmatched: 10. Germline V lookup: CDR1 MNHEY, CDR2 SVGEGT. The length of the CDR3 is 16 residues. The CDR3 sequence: CASSYGPGQGRNEQYF. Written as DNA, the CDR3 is TGTGCCAGCAGTTATGGGCCGGGACAGGGGCGCAACGAGCAGTACTTC.

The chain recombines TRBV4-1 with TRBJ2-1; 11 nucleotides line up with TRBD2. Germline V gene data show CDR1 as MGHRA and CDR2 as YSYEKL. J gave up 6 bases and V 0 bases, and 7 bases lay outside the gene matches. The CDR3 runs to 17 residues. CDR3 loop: CASSQDETSGSLNEQFF. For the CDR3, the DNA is TGCGCCAGCAGCCAAGATGAAACTAGCGGGAGCCTCAATGAGCAGTTCTTC.

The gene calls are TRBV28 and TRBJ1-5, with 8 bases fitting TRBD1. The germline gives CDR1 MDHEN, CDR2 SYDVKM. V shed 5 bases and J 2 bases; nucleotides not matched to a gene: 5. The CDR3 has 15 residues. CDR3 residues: CASSVQGDRNQPQHF. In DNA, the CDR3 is TGTGCCAGCAGTGTACAGGGGGATCGCAATCAGCCCCAGCATTTT.

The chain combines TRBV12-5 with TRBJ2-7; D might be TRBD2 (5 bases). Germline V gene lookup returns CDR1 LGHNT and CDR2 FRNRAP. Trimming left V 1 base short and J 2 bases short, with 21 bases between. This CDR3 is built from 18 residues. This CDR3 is CASGLAPSGGLTPYEQYF. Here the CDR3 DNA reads TGTGCTAGTGGTTTGGCCCCCTCGGGCGGGCTAACTCCCTACGAGCAGTACTTC. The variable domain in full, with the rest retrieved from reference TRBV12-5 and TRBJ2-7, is DARVTQTPRHKVTEMGQEVTMRCQPILGHNTVFWYRQTMMQGLELLAYFRNRAPLDDSGMPKDRFSAEMPDATLATLKIQPSEPRDSAVYFCASGLAPSGGLTPYEQYFGPGTRLTVT.

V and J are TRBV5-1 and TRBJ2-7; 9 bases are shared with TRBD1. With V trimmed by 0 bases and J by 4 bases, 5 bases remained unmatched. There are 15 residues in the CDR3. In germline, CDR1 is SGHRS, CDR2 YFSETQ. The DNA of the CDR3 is TGCGCCAGCAGCTTGGGGGGGACAGGGAGGTACGAGCAGTACTTC. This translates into CASSLGGTGRYEQYF.

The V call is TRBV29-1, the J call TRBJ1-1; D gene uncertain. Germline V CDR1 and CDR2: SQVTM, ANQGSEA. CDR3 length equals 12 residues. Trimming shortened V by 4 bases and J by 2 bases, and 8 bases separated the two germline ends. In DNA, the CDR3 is TGCAGCGTTGTGCCAGATAACACTGAAGCTTTCTTT. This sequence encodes CSVVPDNTEAFF.

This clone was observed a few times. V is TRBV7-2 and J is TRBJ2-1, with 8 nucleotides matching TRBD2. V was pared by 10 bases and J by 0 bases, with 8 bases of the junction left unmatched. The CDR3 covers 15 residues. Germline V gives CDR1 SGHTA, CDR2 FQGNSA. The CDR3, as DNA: TGTGCCACCTCAGCGGGGGCGAGCTCCTACAATGAGCAGTTCTTC. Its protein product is CATSAGASSYNEQFF.

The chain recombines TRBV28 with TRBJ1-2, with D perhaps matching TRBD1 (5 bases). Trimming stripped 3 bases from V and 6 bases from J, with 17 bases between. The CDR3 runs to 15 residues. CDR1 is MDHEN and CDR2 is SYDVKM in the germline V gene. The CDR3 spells CASSLWQGYLDGYTF. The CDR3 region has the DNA TGTGCCAGCAGTTTGTGGCAGGGATATTTGGATGGCTACACCTTC.

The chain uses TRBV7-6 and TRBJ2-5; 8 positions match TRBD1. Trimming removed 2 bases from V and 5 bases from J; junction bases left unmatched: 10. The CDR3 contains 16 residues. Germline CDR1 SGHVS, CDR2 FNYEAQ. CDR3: CASSLLRAGGQETQYF. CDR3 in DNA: TGTGCCAGCAGCTTATTGAGGGCAGGGGGCCAGGAGACCCAGTACTTC.

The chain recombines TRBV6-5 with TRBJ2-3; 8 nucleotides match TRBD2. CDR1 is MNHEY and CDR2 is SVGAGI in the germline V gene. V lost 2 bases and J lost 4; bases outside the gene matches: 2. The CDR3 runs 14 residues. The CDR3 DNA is TGTGCCAGCAGTTACCGGGGGGGATCAGATACGCAGTATTTT. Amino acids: CASSYRGGSDTQYF.

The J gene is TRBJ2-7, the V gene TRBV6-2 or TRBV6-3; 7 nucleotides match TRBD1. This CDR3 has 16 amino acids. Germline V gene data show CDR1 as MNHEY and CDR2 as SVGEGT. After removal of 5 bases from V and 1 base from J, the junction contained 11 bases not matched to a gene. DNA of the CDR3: TGTGCCAGCAGTCTAAATCGGGACAGACCATCCTACGAGCAGTACTTC. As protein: CASSLNRDRPSYEQYF.

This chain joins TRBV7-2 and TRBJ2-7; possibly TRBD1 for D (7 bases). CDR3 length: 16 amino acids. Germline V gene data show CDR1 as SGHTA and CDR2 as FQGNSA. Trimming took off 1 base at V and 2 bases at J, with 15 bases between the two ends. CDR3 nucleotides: TGTGCCAGCAGCTTAGGGGGAGGACAGGCGGCCTACGAGCAGTACTTC. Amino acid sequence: CASSLGGGQAAYEQYF.

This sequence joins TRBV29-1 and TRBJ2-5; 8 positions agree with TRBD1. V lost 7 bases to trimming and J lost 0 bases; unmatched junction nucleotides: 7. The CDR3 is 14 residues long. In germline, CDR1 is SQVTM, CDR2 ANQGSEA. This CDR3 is CSAPTGADQETQYF. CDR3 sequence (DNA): TGCAGCGCCCCGACAGGGGCGGACCAAGAGACCCAGTACTTC.

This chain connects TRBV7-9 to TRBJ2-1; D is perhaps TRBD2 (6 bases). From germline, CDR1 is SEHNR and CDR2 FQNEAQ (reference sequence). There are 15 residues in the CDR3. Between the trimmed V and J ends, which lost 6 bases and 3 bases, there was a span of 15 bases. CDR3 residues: CASSYSAGGYNEQFF. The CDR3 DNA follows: TGTGCCAGCAGTTACAGCGCCGGGGGCTACAATGAGCAGTTCTTC.

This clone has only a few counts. The CDR3 sequence: CASRTQGAGSPLHF. In DNA form, the CDR3 reads TGTGCCAGTAGAACACAGGGGGCAGGGTCACCCCTCCACTTT. V and J are TRBV19 and TRBJ1-6; 9 positions match TRBD1. The CDR3 is made up of 14 amino acids. CDR1 is LNHDA and CDR2 is SQIVND in the germline V gene (reference sequence). The trim removed 6 bases at V and 10 bases at J, leaving 7 bases unmatched.

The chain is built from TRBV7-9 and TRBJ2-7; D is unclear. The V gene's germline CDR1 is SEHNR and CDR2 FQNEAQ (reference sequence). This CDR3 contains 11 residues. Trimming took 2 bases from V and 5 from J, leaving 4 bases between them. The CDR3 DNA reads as TGTGCCAGCAGCTTATCTAACGAGCAGTACTTC. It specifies CASSLSNEQYF.

In DNA form, the CDR3 reads TGTGCCAGCAGCTTTGAGTCCTACGAGCAGTACTTC. Encoded protein: CASSFESYEQYF. This rearrangement joins TRBV7-8 to TRBJ2-7; D ambiguous. Germline lookup yields CDR1 SGHVS and CDR2 FQNEAQ. V shed 3 bases and J shed 1 base, with 4 bases lying between them. The CDR3 consists of 12 residues.

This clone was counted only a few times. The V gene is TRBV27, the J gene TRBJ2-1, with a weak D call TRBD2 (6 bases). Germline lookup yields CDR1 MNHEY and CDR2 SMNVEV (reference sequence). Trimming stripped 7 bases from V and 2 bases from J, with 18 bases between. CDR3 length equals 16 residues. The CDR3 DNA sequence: TGTGCCAGCACCCGGGTGGGGGGAGTCACCTACAATGAGCAGTTCTTC. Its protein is CASTRVGGVTYNEQFF.

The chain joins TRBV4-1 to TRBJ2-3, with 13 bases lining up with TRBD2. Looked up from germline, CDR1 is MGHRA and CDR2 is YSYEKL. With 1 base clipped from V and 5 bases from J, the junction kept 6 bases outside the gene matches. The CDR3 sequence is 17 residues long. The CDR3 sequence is CASSQAGLAGVGDTQYF. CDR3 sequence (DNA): TGCGCCAGCAGCCAAGCTGGACTAGCGGGAGTGGGAGATACGCAGTATTTT.

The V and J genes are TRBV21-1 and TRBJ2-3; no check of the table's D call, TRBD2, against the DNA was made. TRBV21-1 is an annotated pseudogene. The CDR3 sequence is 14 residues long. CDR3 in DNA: TGTGCCAGCAGCGCCGGGAACACCACAGATACGCAGTATTTT. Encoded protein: CASSAGNTTDTQYF.

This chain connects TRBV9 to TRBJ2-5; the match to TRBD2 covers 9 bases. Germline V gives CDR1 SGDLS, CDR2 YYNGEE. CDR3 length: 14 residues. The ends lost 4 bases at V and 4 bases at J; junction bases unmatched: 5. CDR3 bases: TGTGCCAGCAGCCCGGGCGGGGGGGGAGAGACCCAGTACTTC. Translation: CASSPGGGGETQYF.

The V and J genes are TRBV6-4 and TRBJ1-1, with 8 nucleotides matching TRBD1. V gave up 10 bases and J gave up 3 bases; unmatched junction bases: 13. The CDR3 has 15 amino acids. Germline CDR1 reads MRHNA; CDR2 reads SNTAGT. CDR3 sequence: CATRTGKGVDTEAFF. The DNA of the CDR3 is TGTGCCACTAGGACAGGGAAGGGAGTGGACACTGAAGCTTTCTTT.

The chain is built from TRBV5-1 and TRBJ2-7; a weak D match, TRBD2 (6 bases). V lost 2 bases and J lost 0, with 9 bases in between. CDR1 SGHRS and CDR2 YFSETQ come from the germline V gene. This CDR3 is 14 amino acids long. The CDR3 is CASSFGGASYEQYF. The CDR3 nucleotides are TGCGCCAGCAGCTTTGGCGGGGCCTCCTACGAGCAGTACTTC.

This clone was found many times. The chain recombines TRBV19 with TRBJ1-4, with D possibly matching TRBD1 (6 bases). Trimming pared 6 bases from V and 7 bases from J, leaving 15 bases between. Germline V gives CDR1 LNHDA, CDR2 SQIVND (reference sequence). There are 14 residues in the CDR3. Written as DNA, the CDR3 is TGTGCCAGTAGGACCTCCGGGACATCTGAAAAACTGTTTTTT. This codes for CASRTSGTSEKLFF.